Listed here are 27 T cell receptor beta chains from one sample, sequenced in a study of T cell repertoires in cytomegalovirus infection. TCRdb recomputed calls from the reads with MiXCR, one row per CDR3 protein. The data show some 680,000 distinct CDR3 sequences, less than 40% seen once. The sample consisted of PBMCs. These receptors all stem from a human donor in good health (CMV status not recorded). Some clones in this sample may be carry-over from other donors' samples.

This chain uses TRBV7-6 with TRBJ1-4, with a possible D match to TRBD1 (5 bases). V dropped 1 base and J dropped 5 bases, with 11 bases sitting between them. The CDR3 runs 15 residues. In germline, CDR1 is SGHVS, CDR2 FNYEAQ. In DNA, the CDR3 is TGTGCCAGCAGCTTAGTCGGGGGTGAGAATGAAAAACTGTTTTTT. Translated, it gives CASSLVGGENEKLFF. Full variable domain (missing parts from reference TRBV7-6 and TRBJ1-4): GAGVSQSPRYKVTKRGQDVALRCDPISGHVSLYWYRQALGQGPEFLTYFNYEAQQDKSGLPNDRFSAERPEGSISTLTIQRTEQRDSAMYRCASSLVGGENEKLFFGSGTQLSVL.

This clonotype occurred once. The chain employs TRBV4-1 and TRBJ2-4, with 9 bases matching TRBD2. The junction had 11 bases not matched to a gene; V was cut back by 4 bases and J by 10 bases. CDR1 and CDR2 from the germline V gene are MGHRA and YSYEKL. The CDR3 is 15 residues long. The chain's CDR3 is CASSLGLANAMIQYF. The CDR3 DNA reads TGCGCCAGCAGCCTAGGACTAGCGAATGCCATGATTCAGTACTTC.

The chain uses TRBV7-9 and TRBJ1-1; 8 positions match TRBD1. The V segment lost 4 bases and the J segment 1 base; nucleotides outside the gene matches: 17. CDR1 and CDR2 (germline): SEHNR, FQNEAQ (reference sequence). The CDR3 consists of 19 residues. The CDR3 coding sequence is TGTGCCAGCAGCTCCCGGGGTATGACAGGGGCGAGAGAGAACACTGAAGCTTTCTTT. As protein: CASSSRGMTGARENTEAFF.

The chain recombines TRBV7-2 with TRBJ2-7; D could derive from TRBD1 or TRBD2 (6 bases each). From germline, CDR1 is SGHTA and CDR2 FQGNSA. Trimming removed 3 bases at V and 2 bases at J, with 11 bases between. This CDR3 contains 14 residues. CDR3 protein: CASSLLGGTYEQYF. CDR3 in DNA: TGTGCCAGCAGCTTGTTAGGGGGGACCTACGAGCAGTACTTC.

The gene calls are TRBV12-3 or TRBV12-4 and TRBJ1-1; D is ambiguous. With 5 bases removed from V and 0 bases from J, the gap between germline ends came to 13 bases. This CDR3 spans 15 amino acids. CDR3 DNA sequence: TGTGCCAGCAGTCAACCGGACGGGTTGAACACTGAAGCTTTCTTT. This codes for CASSQPDGLNTEAFF.

This clonotype was seen many times. The genes are TRBV7-2 and TRBJ2-3; D possibly corresponds to TRBD1 (5 bases). In germline, CDR1 is SGHTA, CDR2 FQGNSA. V shed 5 bases and J shed 0 bases, with 12 bases lying between them. This CDR3 comprises 15 residues. The CDR3 loop reads CASSPQGRSTDTQYF. The CDR3 DNA reads as TGTGCCAGCAGCCCCCAGGGTAGGAGCACAGATACGCAGTATTTT.

This clonotype has a count of ten or more. The chain recombines TRBV7-2 with TRBJ1-1; unclear D gene. The CDR3 extends over 15 amino acids. Trimming took 1 base from V and 3 from J, leaving 12 bases between them. Germline lookup yields CDR1 SGHTA and CDR2 FQGNSA. The CDR3 reads CASSLDPVPDTEAFF. CDR3 in DNA: TGTGCCAGCAGCTTAGATCCGGTCCCGGACACTGAAGCTTTCTTT.

This clonotype was counted many times. The V and J genes are TRBV24-1 and TRBJ2-3; TRBD1 matches at 8 bases. Germline V gene sequence: CDR1 KGHDR, CDR2 SFDVKD. The CDR3 totals 14 residues. V lost 2 bases, J lost 7 bases, and 4 bases stayed unmatched. The chain's CDR3 is CATSDYQGANTQYF. CDR3 in DNA: TGTGCCACCAGTGATTACCAGGGGGCGAATACGCAGTATTTT.

The rearrangement uses TRBV12-3 or TRBV12-4 and TRBJ1-5; 7 nucleotides match TRBD1. The J segment lost 15 bases and the V segment lost 5 bases, leaving 13 bases of the junction unmatched. The length of the CDR3 is 13 residues. The CDR3 DNA is TGTGCCAGCAGTATAACAGGGGAAGGACCCAGGCATTTT. It translates to CASSITGEGPRHF.

Details on this clonotype: At one of its ends the junction is not consistent with the germline gene, which may arise from a read error. The CDR3 bases are TGTGCCAGCAGACAACTATTTAGCAATCAGCCCCCGCCTTTT. This gives the protein CASRQLFSNQPPPF. This chain uses TRBV3-1 with TRBJ1-5; D is uncertain. The CDR3 consists of 14 residues. CDR1 is LGHDT, CDR2 YNNKEL, per germline (reference sequence).

The V call is TRBV4-2, the J call TRBJ1-2; no clear D gene. This CDR3 spans 16 amino acids. The germline CDR1 and CDR2 sequences are LGHNA and YNFKEQ. V was cut by 1 base and J by 4 bases, with 16 bases left in between. The CDR3: CASSQVRVTLLYGYTF. CDR3 bases: TGTGCCAGCAGCCAAGTTCGAGTGACCTTGCTCTATGGCTACACCTTC.

The J gene is TRBJ1-6, the V gene TRBV6-5, with unresolved D. With 0 bases removed from V and 10 bases from J, the gap between germline ends came to 10 bases. The CDR3 has 14 residues. Germline V gene lookup returns CDR1 MNHEY and CDR2 SVGAGI. CDR3 in DNA: TGTGCCAGCAGTTACTCGACACGGTTCTCACCCCTCCACTTT. Translation gives CASSYSTRFSPLHF.

This clonotype was picked up a small number of times. This chain links TRBV12-3 or TRBV12-4 with TRBJ1-2, with TRBD1 as a possible D gene (5 bases). The CDR3 has 14 residues. With 7 bases removed from V and 6 bases from J, the gap between germline ends came to 18 bases. CDR3 nucleotide sequence: TGTGCCAGCACCTGGGGCAACACTCCTAATGGCTACACCTTC. The encoded protein is CASTWGNTPNGYTF.

This clonotype has a handful of counts. V usage is TRBV5-5 and J usage is TRBJ2-3; the D gene is possibly TRBD2 (6 bases). Germline V CDR1 and CDR2: SGHKS, YYEKEE (reference sequence). V lost 3 bases and J 0 bases, leaving 11 bases between the germline ends. The CDR3 covers 15 residues. The CDR3 sequence: CASSWGDVSTDTQYF. CDR3 bases: TGTGCCAGCAGCTGGGGGGACGTAAGCACAGATACGCAGTATTTT.

This clonotype was counted a few times. V is TRBV28 and J is TRBJ2-1; D may be TRBD2 (5 bases). Germline values: CDR1 MDHEN, CDR2 SYDVKM. CDR3 length equals 16 residues. Trimming took off 7 bases at V and 4 bases at J, with 20 bases between the two ends. In DNA, the CDR3 is TGTGCCAGCACCTCCCCGGTCCCCGGGAATTACAATGAGCAGTTCTTC. It translates to CASTSPVPGNYNEQFF.

The chain uses TRBV5-1 and TRBJ2-7; 10 positions match TRBD2. The CDR3 spans 15 residues. V dropped 4 bases and J dropped 0; count of bases not matched to a gene: 4. Looked up from germline, CDR1 is SGHRS and CDR2 is YFSETQ. The DNA for the CDR3 is TGCGCCAGCAGCATTGGACTAGCGGACTCCTACGAGCAGTACTTC. As protein: CASSIGLADSYEQYF.

This clonotype was counted a few times. The rearrangement links TRBV19 to TRBJ1-3; D not resolved. Trimming removed 6 bases from V and 0 bases from J, with 15 bases in between. The CDR3 is 16 amino acids. The germline V gene has CDR1 LNHDA and CDR2 SQIVND (reference sequence). This CDR3 reads CASSPERSLSGNTIYF. The DNA of the CDR3 is TGTGCCAGTAGCCCAGAACGGAGCCTCTCTGGAAACACCATATATTTT.

The J gene is TRBJ2-7, the V gene TRBV28; possible D gene TRBD2, 6 bases. V lost 7 bases and J lost 0, with 16 bases in between. CDR1 is MDHEN, CDR2 SYDVKM, per germline. The CDR3 contains 15 residues. DNA of the CDR3: TGTGCCAGCACCATGGGACTCACGAGCTCCTACGAGCAGTACTTC. This sequence encodes CASTMGLTSSYEQYF. The whole variable domain, remainder taken from reference TRBV28 and TRBJ2-7, is DVKVTQSSRYLVKRTGEKVFLECVQDMDHENMFWYRQDPGLGLRLIYFSYDVKMKEKGDIPEGYSVSREKKERFSLILESASTNQTSMYLCASTMGLTSSYEQYFGPGTRLTVT.

The chain couples TRBV15 to TRBJ1-2, with D unresolved. CDR1 LNHNV and CDR2 YYDKDF come from the germline V gene (reference sequence). The CDR3 has 12 amino acids. Trimming removed 4 bases at V and 6 bases at J, with 9 bases between. The CDR3 sequence is CATSMAIHGYTF. CDR3 nucleotides: TGTGCCACCAGCATGGCCATCCATGGCTACACCTTC.

The chain joins TRBV5-4 to TRBJ2-7; TRBD1 matches at 8 bases. V dropped 3 bases and J dropped 9; count of bases not matched to a gene: 5. The CDR3 sequence is 12 residues long. Germline CDR1 reads SGHNT; CDR2 reads YYREEE (reference sequence). CDR3 sequence reads: CASSSDRVGQYF. The DNA of the CDR3 is TGTGCCAGCAGCTCGGACAGGGTTGGGCAGTACTTC.

The V and J genes are TRBV9 and TRBJ2-5; D possibly corresponds to TRBD2 (7 bases). V was trimmed by 1 base and J by 1 base, leaving 14 bases between them. Germline loops: CDR1 SGDLS, CDR2 YYNGEE. The CDR3 runs to 16 residues. CDR3 in amino acids: CASSVMTGGLQETQYF. CDR3 nucleotides: TGTGCCAGCAGCGTAATGACGGGGGGCCTCCAAGAGACCCAGTACTTC.

The CDR3 DNA reads TGTGCCAGTAGTTCTACCGGGACTAAGCCCTACGAGCAGTACTTC. Its translation: CASSSTGTKPYEQYF. The J gene is TRBJ2-7, the V gene TRBV19, with TRBD2 identical over 7 bases. V was pared by 5 bases and J by 2 bases, with 9 bases of the junction left unmatched. Germline loops: CDR1 LNHDA, CDR2 SQIVND (reference sequence). CDR3 size: 15 residues.

In its sample, this clonotype was seen many times. J is TRBJ1-5 and V is TRBV7-9; D uncertain. Trimming took 6 bases from V and 6 from J, leaving 12 bases between them. The CDR3 covers 13 residues. Germline lookup yields CDR1 SEHNR and CDR2 FQNEAQ (reference sequence). The CDR3 spells CASSFGVGQPQHF. CDR3 bases: TGTGCCAGCAGTTTCGGTGTTGGTCAGCCCCAGCATTTT.

This sequence joins TRBV7-2 and TRBJ2-1; D possibly corresponds to TRBD2 (5 bases). This CDR3 region has 13 residues. V was pared by 5 bases and J by 7 bases, with 12 bases between. Germline CDR1 is SGHTA and CDR2 is FQGNSA. The CDR3 loop is CASSPFRGNEQFF. CDR3 nucleotides: TGTGCCAGCAGCCCATTTCGCGGGAATGAGCAGTTCTTC.

The chain is built from TRBV5-6 and TRBJ2-2; perhaps TRBD1 as D (6 bases). The CDR3 runs 16 residues. The V gene's germline CDR1 is SGHDT and CDR2 YYEEEE. Trimming shortened V by 1 base and J by 6 bases, and 16 bases separated the two germline ends. CDR3 coding DNA: TGTGCCAGCAGCTTGCGGGCTACAGGGAGCTCCGGGGAGCTGTTTTTT. This gives the protein CASSLRATGSSGELFF.

The chain is built from TRBV28 and TRBJ1-6; D remains unclear. CDR3 length equals 17 residues. V was clipped by 6 bases and J by 0 bases, with 15 bases between them. Germline V lookup: CDR1 MDHEN, CDR2 SYDVKM. CDR3 DNA sequence: TGTGCCAGCAGACCAACGACCGTAGGCTCCTATAATTCACCCCTCCACTTT. Amino acids: CASRPTTVGSYNSPLHF.

This clonotype occurred a few times. This chain joins TRBV12-3 or TRBV12-4 and TRBJ1-2; D is uncertain. There are 13 residues in the CDR3. Trimming pared 8 bases from V and 7 bases from J, leaving 17 bases between. CDR3 nucleotides: TGTGCCAGCCTACCCACGGGGAAAGGTGGCTACACCTTC. This gives the protein CASLPTGKGGYTF.